These T cell receptor beta chains were read from a single sample in a study of blood T cell repertoires in COVID-19. The table came from immunoSEQ multiplex PCR; TCRdb's copy has only in-frame clones and leaves some out. The profile shows 90,000 to 120,000 clones, roughly 81% of them singletons. The sample was peripheral blood. The receptors shown here come from a human donor in a cohort sampled during active COVID-19. The CDR3 runs from the conserved cysteine through the conserved F or W. Each record gives: V gene, J gene, CDR3 protein.

TRBV13	TRBJ1-4	CASSPGQGAEKLFF
TRBV5-1	TRBJ2-7	CASSLQGGSDEQYF
TRBV5-4	TRBJ2-4	CASSLGPGQQYF
TRBV19	TRBJ1-2	CATSTLGQGYGYTF
TRBV5-1	TRBJ1-1	CASSSVRGQLNTEAFF
TRBV11-2	TRBJ1-1	CASSFRILTEAFF
TRBV7-2	TRBJ2-7	CASSLALTGGEQYF
TRBV18	TRBJ1-1	CASSPQGGGRMNTEAFF
TRBV11-2	TRBJ2-5	CASSLNLAGVSAQYF
TRBV4-1	TRBJ2-1	CASSQDPGTGHYNEQFF
TRBV4-3	TRBJ1-1	CASSHRTGGGTEAFF
TRBV6-6	TRBJ1-5	CASRRGPRAQHF
TRBV27	TRBJ2-7	CASSLGGGRGPYEQYF
TRBV19	TRBJ2-3	CASSDGAGVSSTDTQYF
TRBV2	TRBJ1-5	CASSDMSQPQHF
TRBV7-9	TRBJ2-2	CASSLAGGGELFF
TRBV7-2	TRBJ2-7	CASSDHPRGSYEQYF
TRBV5-4	TRBJ2-7	CASSLWPGTGTEQYF
TRBV5-1	TRBJ1-4	CASSLEARGRVGVSKLFF
TRBV7-3	TRBJ2-1	CASSLTGGEQFF
TRBV3-1/TRBV3-2	TRBJ2-3	CASSPVVGTSTDTQYF
TRBV6-1	TRBJ1-4	CASSEAARGKLFF
TRBV28	TRBJ1-1	CASRLGQGFTEAFF
TRBV18	TRBJ2-1	CASSHPGLAGTEQFF
TRBV18	TRBJ2-2	CATSGGGRNTGELFF
TRBV29-1	TRBJ2-1	CSVERDRAYNEQFF
TRBV6-5	TRBJ1-2	CASSYSAGLGADGYTF
TRBV4-1	TRBJ2-7	CASSHQNLREGSGEQYF
TRBV7-2	TRBJ2-7	CASSLGKRGYEQYF
TRBV6-2/TRBV6-3	TRBJ2-1	CASSNLAGLTPHEQFF
TRBV6-1	TRBJ2-5	CASSELWAGKTQYF
TRBV10-3	TRBJ2-5	CAISEFLAGVGETQYF
TRBV29-1	TRBJ2-3	CSAHRGQTTDTQYF